The T cell receptor beta chain under discussion was sequenced for a study of T cells in localized non-small cell lung cancer. TCRdb keeps only in-frame clones here, not all; method: immunoSEQ multiplex PCR. The sample contains about 78,000 clones, 84% of which appear only once. Deletions cut 5 bases from V and 6 bases from J, with 12 bases between. Germline CDR1 is SGHNT and CDR2 is YENEEA. The CDR3 length is 13 residues. The sequence came from a man aged 40 to 69 with stage I lung adenocarcinoma. The J gene is TRBJ2-3, the V gene TRBV11-3; D is perhaps TRBD1 (6 bases). Material: peripheral blood, obtained before any cancer treatment. The CDR3 DNA sequence: TGTGCCAGCAGCCCCCGTCAGGGGGATACGCAGTATTTT. It codes for CASSPRQGDTQYF.